Below, 11 T cell receptor beta chains from the same sample are listed, as sequenced in a study of cytomegalovirus exposure and HLA in healthy donors. Researchers ran the PCR with 60 Vbeta and 13 Jbeta primers. Only in-frame clones appear in the TCRdb table, and some are missing; sequencing was by immunoSEQ multiplex PCR. Found here are a few hundred thousand clones, over 90% of them singletons; the top ten hold about 1.7%. Sequences were obtained from PBMCs. The receptor source for this set is a girl between 2 and 10 years old in good health and CMV-seronegative.

This clone was seen more than once but under ten times. The chain recombines TRBV20-1 with TRBJ2-1, with D possibly matching TRBD2 (6 bases). Germline CDR1 reads DFQATT; CDR2 reads SNEGSKA (reference sequence). The CDR3 has 11 residues. With 3 bases removed from V and 12 bases from J, the gap between germline ends came to 12 bases. The CDR3 DNA reads TGCAGTGCTAGTCAGGCGGGAAGGCAGTTCTTC. It encodes CSASQAGRQFF.

The chain uses TRBV28 and TRBJ1-6; maybe TRBD1 (6 bases). Per germline, CDR1 MDHEN and CDR2 SYDVKM. The CDR3 has 13 residues. V lost 9 bases and J lost 6, with 12 bases in between. In DNA, the CDR3 is TGTGCCAGTAACAGGGTTTCTAATTCACCCCTCCACTTT. Protein sequence: CASNRVSNSPLHF.

The chain uses TRBV15 and TRBJ1-2; TRBD1 agrees at 9 bases. The length of the CDR3 is 16 residues. The V gene end was trimmed by 1 base and the J gene end by 7 bases; junction bases not matched to a gene: 10. Germline CDR1 LNHNV, CDR2 YYDKDF (reference sequence). In nucleotides, the CDR3 is TGTGCCACCAGCAGAGCTTCCCCGGGACAGGGAAGTGGCTACACCTTC. Protein product: CATSRASPGQGSGYTF. Drawing the rest from reference TRBV15 and TRBJ1-2, the complete variable domain is DAMVIQNPRYQVTQFGKPVTLSCSQTLNHNVMYWYQQKSSQAPKLLFHYYDKDFNNEADTPDNFQSRRPNTSFCFLDIRSPGLGDTAMYLCATSRASPGQGSGYTFGSGTRLTVV.

The chain joins TRBV6-6 to TRBJ1-1; D unclear. The length of the CDR3 is 12 residues. The V gene lost 2 bases and the J gene lost 8 bases, with 9 bases spanning the gap. The germline gives CDR1 MNHNY, CDR2 SVGAGI (reference sequence). CDR3: CASSYPSSEAFF. DNA for the CDR3: TGTGCCAGCAGTTACCCGAGTTCAGAAGCTTTCTTT.

V and J are TRBV9 and TRBJ1-2; tentatively, D is TRBD1 (5 bases). V was trimmed by 0 bases and J by 0 bases, leaving 12 bases between them. CDR1 and CDR2 (germline): SGDLS, YYNGEE. The CDR3 loop spans 16 amino acids. CDR3 sequence (DNA): TGTGCCAGCAGCGTAGGGGCAGGGATTACTAACTATGGCTACACCTTC. It codes for CASSVGAGITNYGYTF.

This clone was counted a single time. The chain joins TRBV5-1 to TRBJ2-3; TRBD2 is a possible D gene (7 bases). Trimming left V 7 bases short and J 1 base short, with 13 bases between. The CDR3 consists of 14 residues. The germline V gene encodes CDR1 SGHRS and CDR2 YFSETQ. The CDR3 loop reads CASRAGAGTDTQYF. The CDR3 coding sequence is TGCGCCAGCCGCGCGGGGGCAGGCACAGATACGCAGTATTTT.

This chain uses TRBV27 with TRBJ2-7, with 7 bases lining up with TRBD2. Trimming took 4 bases from V and 7 from J; bases not matched to a gene: 4. This CDR3 has 12 residues. The V gene's germline CDR1 is MNHEY and CDR2 SMNVEV (reference sequence). DNA of the CDR3: TGTGCCAGCAGTTCATCTAGCGGAGAGCAGTACTTC. Its translation is CASSSSSGEQYF.

The chain uses TRBV10-1 and TRBJ2-2; 9 bases fit TRBD1. CDR3 size: 15 residues. CDR1 and CDR2 from the germline V gene are WNHNN and SYGVQD (reference sequence). Trimming cost V 4 bases and J 6 bases; bases outside gene matches: 6. The CDR3 DNA follows: TGCGCCAGCAGTGGACAGGGGGTGGTAGCCGGGGAGCTGTTTTTT. Residues: CASSGQGVVAGELFF.

In DNA, the CDR3 is TGTGCCAGCAGCTTAACAGGGATAGTATCTACTGAAGCTTTCTTT. Translated, it gives CASSLTGIVSTEAFF. The chain has TRBV13 and TRBJ1-1, with TRBD1 as a possible D gene (6 bases). This CDR3 region has 15 residues. Germline V gives CDR1 PRHDT, CDR2 FYEKMQ (reference sequence). The V gene lost 2 bases and the J gene lost 5 bases, with 15 bases spanning the gap.

This chain links TRBV5-4 with TRBJ2-7, with a weak D call TRBD2 (5 bases). The CDR3 spans 14 residues. Germline CDR1 and CDR2: SGHNT and YYREEE (reference sequence). Trimming removed 3 bases from V and 2 bases from J, with 12 bases in between. CDR3 bases: TGTGCCAGCAGCTCTGGAGCCGGGACCTACGAGCAGTACTTC. This encodes CASSSGAGTYEQYF.

The chain has TRBV7-9 and TRBJ2-3; possible D gene TRBD2, 5 bases. Trimming shortened V by 1 base and J by 0 bases, and 5 bases separated the two germline ends. The CDR3 consists of 14 residues. The V gene's germline CDR1 is SEHNR and CDR2 FQNEAQ (reference sequence). The CDR3 coding sequence is TGTGCCAGCAGCTTAGGGACTAGCACAGATACGCAGTATTTT. Translating it yields CASSLGTSTDTQYF.